Below are 3 T cell receptor beta chains sequenced from a single sample in a study of spatial heterogeneity in lung cancer. Via MiXCR, TCRdb re-called the 5' RACE reads, giving one row per CDR3 protein. This sample has roughly 82,000 distinct CDR3 sequences, with roughly 13% found just once. The time point denotes: sample taken at primary tumor resection. Without sorting, whole RNA was sequenced from tumor, nontumor lung or frozen PBMC. The specimen comprised PBMCs, sampled at surgery. The receptors were gathered from a male donor with early-stage non-small cell lung cancer.

There are many counts of this clonotype. J is TRBJ1-5 and V is TRBV20-1; D is perhaps TRBD1 (5 bases). The CDR3 totals 13 residues. V shed 2 bases and J shed 3 bases, with 8 bases lying between them. CDR1 DFQATT and CDR2 SNEGSKA come from the germline V gene (reference sequence). CDR3 sequence: CSARIGHNQPQHF. CDR3 nucleotides: TGCAGTGCTAGAATCGGACACAATCAGCCCCAGCATTTT.

The chain is built from TRBV13 and TRBJ2-1, with 7 bases identical to TRBD2. CDR1 and CDR2 from the germline V gene are PRHDT and FYEKMQ (reference sequence). V shed 2 bases, J shed 7 bases, and the junction held 14 bases outside the gene matches. The CDR3 is made up of 17 amino acids. CDR3: CASSLFPSGNLLNEQFF. CDR3 bases: TGTGCCAGCAGCTTATTTCCTAGCGGAAACCTTTTGAATGAGCAGTTCTTC.

The CDR3 DNA sequence: TGTGCCTGGAGTGCGTGGGACAGGGGCGGGAATGAGCAGTTCTTC. It is translated as CAWSAWDRGGNEQFF. V usage is TRBV30 and J usage is TRBJ2-1, with 10 bases identical to TRBD1. J lost 7 bases, V lost 1 base, and 7 bases had no gene match. This CDR3 has 15 amino acids. The germline CDR1 and CDR2 sequences are GTSNPN and SVGIG (reference sequence).